The 27 T cell receptor beta chains presented below share a single source sample, sequenced in a study of T cell responses to AZD1222 COVID-19 vaccine. Assay: immunoSEQ multiplex PCR; the TCRdb copy retains only in-frame clones and omits some. The sample yields 150,000 to 200,000 clones, 94% seen once. Sequencing was performed on peripheral blood, taken 28 days after the second AZD1222 dose. These receptor sequences come from an adult who received the AZD1222 COVID-19 vaccine.

In DNA, the CDR3 is TGTGCCAGCAGTGAAGAACTATGGCGGGGGGCCTACAATGAGCAGTTCTTC. It translates to CASSEELWRGAYNEQFF. The chain carries TRBV25-1 and TRBJ2-1, with 8 bases aligning to TRBD2. The CDR3 extends over 17 amino acids. Germline V CDR1 and CDR2: MGHDK, SYGVNS. Unmatched junction bases numbered 8, after V lost 2 bases and J lost 2 bases.

The rearrangement joins TRBV19 to TRBJ1-1, with D possibly matching TRBD1 (6 bases). Trimming shortened V by 4 bases and J by 0 bases, and 6 bases separated the two germline ends. Germline V gene sequence: CDR1 LNHDA, CDR2 SQIVND (reference sequence). This CDR3 region has 13 residues. The CDR3 coding sequence is TGTGCCAGTAGTAACAGGGTGAACACTGAAGCTTTCTTT. Translating it yields CASSNRVNTEAFF.

The chain combines TRBV28 with TRBJ2-3; no definite D call. V was cut by 6 bases and J by 7 bases, with 11 bases left in between. The germline V gene encodes CDR1 MDHEN and CDR2 SYDVKM. The CDR3 is made up of 12 amino acids. The CDR3 region is CASSPPGNTQYF. CDR3 DNA: TGTGCCAGCAGCCCCCCAGGAAATACGCAGTATTTT. Filled out from reference TRBV28 and TRBJ2-3, the complete variable domain reads DVKVTQSSRYLVKRTGEKVFLECVQDMDHENMFWYRQDPGLGLRLIYFSYDVKMKEKGDIPEGYSVSREKKERFSLILESASTNQTSMYLCASSPPGNTQYFGPGTRLTVL.

The chain uses TRBV10-3 and TRBJ1-3, with D perhaps matching TRBD1 (6 bases). V gave up 9 bases and J gave up 0 bases, with 12 bases separating them. CDR3 length: 14 amino acids. CDR1 is ENHRY, CDR2 SYGVKD, per germline. The CDR3 is CAITWTASGNTIYF. DNA of the CDR3: TGTGCCATTACCTGGACAGCCTCTGGAAACACCATATATTTT.

The chain links TRBV6-2 or TRBV6-3 to TRBJ2-1, with D perhaps assigned TRBD1 or TRBD2 (5 bases each). The CDR3 is 16 amino acids. V lost 0 bases and J lost 3, with 12 bases in between. The germline V gene has CDR1 MNHEY and CDR2 SVGEGT. The CDR3 DNA reads TGTGCCAGCAGTTACTCGAGGCAGGGAGACTACAATGAGCAGTTCTTC. Its translation: CASSYSRQGDYNEQFF.

The V and J genes are TRBV30 and TRBJ1-4; D gene ambiguous. This CDR3 region has 12 residues. Trimming removed 5 bases from V and 5 bases from J, with 9 bases in between. Germline V lookup: CDR1 GTSNPN, CDR2 SVGIG (reference sequence). The CDR3 coding sequence is TGTGCCTGGGCGAAGGCGAATGAAAAACTGTTTTTT. It yields the protein CAWAKANEKLFF.

The rearrangement joins TRBV4-3 to TRBJ1-2, with TRBD1 as a possible D gene (5 bases). CDR3 length equals 15 residues. The germline V gene encodes CDR1 LGHNA and CDR2 YSLEER. V lost 1 base and J 2 bases, leaving 11 bases between the germline ends. The chain's CDR3 is CASSQGRQTNYGYTF. CDR3 bases: TGCGCCAGCAGCCAAGGCAGACAGACGAACTATGGCTACACCTTC.

This clone was observed once. V and J are TRBV5-4 and TRBJ1-1; D might be TRBD1 (6 bases). Germline V gene sequence: CDR1 SGHNT, CDR2 YYREEE (reference sequence). CDR3 length: 15 residues. V was shortened by 3 bases and J by 1 base, with 13 bases between the two germline ends. CDR3 protein: CASSYMTGPNTEAFF. The CDR3 DNA is TGTGCCAGCAGCTATATGACAGGACCGAACACTGAAGCTTTCTTT.

The chain is built from TRBV9 and TRBJ2-6; D uncertain. The germline CDR1 and CDR2 sequences are SGDLS and YYNGEE. The CDR3 has 13 residues. V lost 4 bases and J lost 0, with 2 bases in between. The chain's CDR3 is CASSSSGANVLTF. CDR3 sequence (DNA): TGTGCCAGCAGCTCCTCTGGGGCCAACGTCCTGACTTTC.

This chain uses TRBV6-7 with TRBJ2-7, with 8 positions matching TRBD2. TRBV6-7 is an ORF, and what it does is uncertain. The CDR3 extends over 16 amino acids. V lost 6 bases and J lost 4; bases outside the gene matches: 14. The CDR3 reads CASRPPLAGFRYEQYF. In nucleotides, the CDR3 is TGTGCCAGCAGGCCGCCCTTAGCGGGGTTCCGTTACGAGCAGTACTTC.

This chain links TRBV29-1 with TRBJ1-6; D uncertain. This CDR3 spans 13 amino acids. Germline values: CDR1 SQVTM, CDR2 ANQGSEA. V was shortened by 4 bases and J by 8 bases, with 12 bases between the two germline ends. The CDR3 loop is CSVGITDDSPLHF. CDR3 coding DNA: TGCAGCGTTGGGATTACGGACGATTCACCCCTCCACTTT. Complete variable domain (other parts from reference TRBV29-1 and TRBJ1-6): SAVISQKPSRDICQRGTSLTIQCQVDSQVTMMFWYRQQPGQSLTLIATANQGSEATYESGFVIDKFPISRPNLTFSTLTVSNMSPEDSSIYLCSVGITDDSPLHFGNGTRLTVT.

The J gene is TRBJ1-3, the V gene TRBV11-2, with D possibly matching TRBD1 (5 bases). CDR1 is SGHAT, CDR2 FQNNGV, per germline. CDR3 length equals 17 residues. V was trimmed by 2 bases and J by 4 bases, leaving 18 bases between them. The chain's CDR3 is CASSLRRTPQRGNTIYF. CDR3 nucleotides: TGTGCCAGCAGCTTAAGAAGGACACCCCAACGCGGAAACACCATATATTTT.

This rearrangement joins TRBV7-2 to TRBJ2-5; TRBD2 might be the D (6 bases). Trimming removed 5 bases at V and 2 bases at J, with 18 bases between. The CDR3 is made up of 16 amino acids. Germline CDR1 reads SGHTA; CDR2 reads FQGNSA. CDR3 amino acids: CASSHSWGVGQETQYF. CDR3 in DNA: TGTGCCAGCAGCCATTCGTGGGGGGTCGGTCAAGAGACCCAGTACTTC.

This clone was seen more than once but under ten times. The chain links TRBV5-1 to TRBJ1-3, with D unresolved. With 0 bases removed from V and 0 bases from J, the gap between germline ends came to 13 bases. The CDR3 has 17 residues. The germline V gene encodes CDR1 SGHRS and CDR2 YFSETQ. In DNA, the CDR3 is TGCGCCAGCAGCTTGGATGGTCCTAAATTCTCTGGAAACACCATATATTTT. It translates to CASSLDGPKFSGNTIYF.

The J gene is TRBJ1-1, the V gene TRBV2; a possible D gene is TRBD1 (6 bases). Germline V lookup: CDR1 SNHLY, CDR2 FYNNEI. This CDR3 spans 15 amino acids. Trimming took off 4 bases at V and 1 base at J, with 13 bases between the two ends. CDR3 region: CASSAGRTANTEAFF. CDR3 in DNA: TGTGCCAGCAGTGCCGGCCGGACAGCGAACACTGAAGCTTTCTTT.

This clone was detected only once. This chain links TRBV7-9 with TRBJ1-1; no clear D. The V end lost 6 bases, the J end lost 0 bases, and 20 bases lay between the germline ends. Germline V gene sequence: CDR1 SEHNR, CDR2 FQNEAQ (reference sequence). CDR3 size: 17 residues. CDR3 region: CASRRNPVAGLNTEAFF. The CDR3 DNA reads TGTGCCAGCAGACGCAACCCGGTGGCAGGCCTGAACACTGAAGCTTTCTTT.

With respect to this clone: The identical CDR3 is also encoded by other nucleotide sequences in the sample. This chain connects TRBV6-1 to TRBJ2-7; D ambiguous. The CDR3 totals 14 residues. With 0 bases removed from V and 3 bases from J, the gap between germline ends came to 9 bases. Germline-derived CDR1 and CDR2 are MNHNS and SASEGT. The CDR3 is CASSEALRHYEQYF. CDR3 in DNA: TGTGCCAGCAGTGAAGCGCTTCGACACTACGAGCAGTACTTC.

The count of this clone is one. The chain is built from TRBV5-4 and TRBJ1-2; D possibly corresponds to TRBD1 (6 bases). The CDR3 is 14 amino acids. Trimming took 4 bases from V and 4 from J, leaving 14 bases between them. Germline V gene data show CDR1 as SGHNT and CDR2 as YYREEE (reference sequence). CDR3 nucleotides: TGTGCCAGCAGCGTCCCAGGGGAGGGCTATGGCTACACCTTC. Translated: CASSVPGEGYGYTF.

The chain couples TRBV5-1 to TRBJ2-7, with D perhaps TRBD1 (6 bases). CDR3 size: 12 residues. Deletions cut 9 bases from V and 7 bases from J, with 17 bases between. CDR1 is SGHRS, CDR2 YFSETQ, per germline. The CDR3 region is CATEDSLGEQYF. The CDR3 coding sequence is TGCGCCACTGAGGACAGTCTAGGAGAGCAGTACTTC.

The sample holds a few counts of this clone. This rearrangement joins TRBV6-1 to TRBJ1-1; D uncertain. Germline V lookup: CDR1 MNHNS, CDR2 SASEGT. This CDR3 spans 12 amino acids. The V gene lost 1 base and the J gene lost 1 base, with 1 base spanning the gap. The CDR3 loop reads CASSEGNTEAFF. The DNA for the CDR3 is TGTGCCAGCAGTGAAGGGAACACTGAAGCTTTCTTT.

The J gene is TRBJ1-3, the V gene TRBV18; D remains ambiguous. The V gene lost 2 bases and the J gene lost 4 bases, with 6 bases spanning the gap. Per germline, CDR1 KGHSH and CDR2 LQKENI. This CDR3 has 13 amino acids. CDR3 residues: CASSPAGGNTIYF. DNA of the CDR3: TGTGCCAGCTCACCAGCGGGGGGAAACACCATATATTTT.

A few counts support this clone. The chain joins TRBV11-1 to TRBJ2-1, with D hard to call. V was cut by 1 base and J by 3 bases, with 13 bases left in between. CDR3 size: 16 residues. Germline V lookup: CDR1 SGHAT, CDR2 FQDESV (reference sequence). CDR3 in amino acids: CASSLVSLVDYNEQFF. Here the CDR3 DNA reads TGTGCCAGCAGCTTAGTTAGTCTAGTGGACTACAATGAGCAGTTCTTC.

The gene calls are TRBV7-9 and TRBJ1-1; TRBD1 aligns across 7 bases. The CDR3 contains 14 residues. Germline CDR1 is SEHNR and CDR2 is FQNEAQ (reference sequence). J gave up 4 bases and V 2 bases, and 4 bases lay outside the gene matches. In DNA, the CDR3 is TGTGCCAGCAGCTTATGGGGGGACAGCACTGAAGCTTTCTTT. Residues: CASSLWGDSTEAFF.

The chain combines TRBV24-1 with TRBJ2-6, with D unresolved. Germline V lookup: CDR1 KGHDR, CDR2 SFDVKD. The CDR3 is made up of 16 amino acids. Between the trimmed V and J ends, which lost 6 bases and 1 base, there was a span of 12 bases. The CDR3 sequence: CATSPRARSGANVLTF. In DNA form, the CDR3 reads TGTGCCACCAGTCCTAGAGCCCGGTCTGGGGCCAACGTCCTGACTTTC.

The J gene is TRBJ1-1, the V gene TRBV27; D is unresolved. V was trimmed by 1 base and J by 10 bases, leaving 16 bases between them. This CDR3 is 14 amino acids long. CDR1 and CDR2 from the germline V gene are MNHEY and SMNVEV (reference sequence). The CDR3, as DNA: TGTGCCAGCAGTTTATTGACTCCTCCCCGGCGAGCTTTCTTT. Translation gives CASSLLTPPRRAFF.

The chain uses TRBV29-1 and TRBJ2-5; 13 bases agree with TRBD2. Trimming cost V 7 bases and J 7 bases; bases outside gene matches: 9. Germline V lookup: CDR1 SQVTM, CDR2 ANQGSEA. There are 14 residues in the CDR3. The CDR3 nucleotides are TGCAGCGGGCGCACTAGCGGGGGGGCAAGGACCCAGTACTTC. It encodes CSGRTSGGARTQYF. The full variable domain, rest sourced from reference TRBV29-1 and TRBJ2-5, is SAVISQKPSRDICQRGTSLTIQCQVDSQVTMMFWYRQQPGQSLTLIATANQGSEATYESGFVIDKFPISRPNLTFSTLTVSNMSPEDSSIYLCSGRTSGGARTQYFGPGTRLLVL.

The genes are TRBV6-5 and TRBJ1-2, with 11 nucleotides matching TRBD1. J lost 4 bases, V lost 2 bases, and 0 bases had no gene match. This CDR3 spans 14 amino acids. Germline V gene lookup returns CDR1 MNHEY and CDR2 SVGAGI. CDR3 sequence (DNA): TGTGCCAGCAGTTACGGACAGGGGGCCTATGGCTACACCTTC. This gives the protein CASSYGQGAYGYTF.